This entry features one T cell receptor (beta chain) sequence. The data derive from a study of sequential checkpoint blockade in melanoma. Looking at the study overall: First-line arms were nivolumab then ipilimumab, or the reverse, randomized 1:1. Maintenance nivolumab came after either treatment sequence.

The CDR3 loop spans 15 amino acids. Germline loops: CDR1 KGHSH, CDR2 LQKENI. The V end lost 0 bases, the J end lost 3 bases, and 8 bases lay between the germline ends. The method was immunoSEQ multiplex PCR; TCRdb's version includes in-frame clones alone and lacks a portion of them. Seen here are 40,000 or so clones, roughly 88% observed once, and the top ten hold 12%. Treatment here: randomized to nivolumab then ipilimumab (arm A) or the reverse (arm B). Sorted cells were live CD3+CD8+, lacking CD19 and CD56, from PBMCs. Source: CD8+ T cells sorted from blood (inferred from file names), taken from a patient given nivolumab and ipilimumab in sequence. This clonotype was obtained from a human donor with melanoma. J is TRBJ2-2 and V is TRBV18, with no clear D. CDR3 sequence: CASSPPRHYTGELFF. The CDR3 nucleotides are TGTGCCAGCTCACCACCTCGACACTACACCGGGGAGCTGTTTTTT.